This entry is about one TCR beta chain. These data originate in a study of blood T cell repertoires in COVID-19. The protocol was immunoSEQ multiplex PCR, while the TCRdb copy is restricted to in-frame clones and leaves out a portion. The data show approximately 75,000 clones, approximately 86% seen once. CDR3 length equals 17 residues. The V gene lost 1 base and the J gene lost 2 bases, with 15 bases spanning the gap. Germline V gives CDR1 LGHDT, CDR2 YNNKEL (reference sequence). This clonotype was sampled from a man older than 75 with COVID-19, enrolled during active disease. This chain connects TRBV3-1 (or the pseudogene TRBV3-2) to TRBJ2-4; D not resolved. Material for sequencing was peripheral blood. The CDR3 loop reads CASSQVLYPPSKNIQYF. The CDR3 bases are TGTGCCAGCAGCCAAGTGCTATACCCCCCATCCAAAAACATTCAGTACTTC.